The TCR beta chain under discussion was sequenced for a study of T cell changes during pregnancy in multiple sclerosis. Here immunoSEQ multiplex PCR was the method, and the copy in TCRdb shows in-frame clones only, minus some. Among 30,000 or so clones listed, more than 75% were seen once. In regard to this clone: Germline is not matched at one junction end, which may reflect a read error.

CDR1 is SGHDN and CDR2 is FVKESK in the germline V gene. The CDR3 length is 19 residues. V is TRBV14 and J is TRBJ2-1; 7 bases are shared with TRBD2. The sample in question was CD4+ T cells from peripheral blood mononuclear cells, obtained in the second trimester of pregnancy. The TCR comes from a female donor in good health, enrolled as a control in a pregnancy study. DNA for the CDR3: TGTGCCAGCAGTCAAGAAGGTTCGTTGCGGACTAGGATCTACAATGAGCAGTTCTTC. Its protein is CASSQEGSLRTRIYNEQFF.